Described below is a single T cell receptor beta chain sequence and its context. Using its own MiXCR run on the RT-PCR reads, TCRdb lists one record per CDR3 protein. The sample lists more than 600,000 distinct CDR3 sequences; 14% were seen once. CDR1 is KGHDR and CDR2 is SFDVKD in the germline V gene. This CDR3 is built from 13 residues. Trimming took off 4 bases at V and 1 base at J, with 7 bases between the two ends. This receptor was identified in a female donor in good health, serving as a healthy control. J is TRBJ2-7 and V is TRBV24-1; D is uncertain. Sequenced: memory CD4+ T cells from blood. The CDR3 DNA reads as TGTGCCACCAGTGACCGGTCGTCCTACGAGCAGTACTTC. Amino acids: CATSDRSSYEQYF.